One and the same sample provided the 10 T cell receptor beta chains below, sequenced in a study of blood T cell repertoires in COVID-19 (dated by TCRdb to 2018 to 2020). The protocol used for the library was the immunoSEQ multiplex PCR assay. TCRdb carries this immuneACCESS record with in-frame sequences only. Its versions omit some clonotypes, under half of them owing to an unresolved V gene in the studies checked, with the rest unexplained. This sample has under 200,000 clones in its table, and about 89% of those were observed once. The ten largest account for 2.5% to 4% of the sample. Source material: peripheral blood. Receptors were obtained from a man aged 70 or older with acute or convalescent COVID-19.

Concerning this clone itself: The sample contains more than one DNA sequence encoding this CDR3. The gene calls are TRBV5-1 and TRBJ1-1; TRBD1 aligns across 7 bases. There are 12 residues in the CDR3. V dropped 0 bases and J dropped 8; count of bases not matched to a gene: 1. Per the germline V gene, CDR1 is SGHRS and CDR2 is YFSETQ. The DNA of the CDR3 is TGCGCCAGCAGCTTGGACAGGGGAGAAGCTTTCTTT. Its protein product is CASSLDRGEAFF. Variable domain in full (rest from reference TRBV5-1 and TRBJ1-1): KAGVTQTPRYLIKTRGQQVTLSCSPISGHRSVSWYQQTPGQGLQFLFEYFSETQRNKGNFPGRFSGRQFSNSRSEMNVSTLELGDSALYLCASSLDRGEAFFGQGTRLTVV.

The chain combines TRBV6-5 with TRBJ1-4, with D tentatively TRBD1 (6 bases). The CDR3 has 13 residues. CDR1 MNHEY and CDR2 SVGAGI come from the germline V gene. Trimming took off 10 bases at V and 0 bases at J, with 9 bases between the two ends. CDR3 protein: CATRTATNEKLFF. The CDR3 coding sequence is TGTGCCACGCGGACAGCAACTAATGAAAAACTGTTTTTT.

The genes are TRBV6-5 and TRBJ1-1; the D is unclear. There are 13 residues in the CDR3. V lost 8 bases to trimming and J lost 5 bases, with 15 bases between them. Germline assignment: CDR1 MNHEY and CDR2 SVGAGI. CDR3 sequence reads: CASYRERGTEAFF. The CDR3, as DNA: TGTGCCAGCTACCGGGAAAGAGGGACTGAAGCTTTCTTT.

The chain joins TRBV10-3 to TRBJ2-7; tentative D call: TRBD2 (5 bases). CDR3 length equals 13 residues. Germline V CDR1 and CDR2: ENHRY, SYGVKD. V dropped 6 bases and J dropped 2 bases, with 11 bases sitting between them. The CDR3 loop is CAIRDHGAYEQYF. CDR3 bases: TGTGCCATCAGAGACCACGGGGCCTACGAGCAGTACTTC.

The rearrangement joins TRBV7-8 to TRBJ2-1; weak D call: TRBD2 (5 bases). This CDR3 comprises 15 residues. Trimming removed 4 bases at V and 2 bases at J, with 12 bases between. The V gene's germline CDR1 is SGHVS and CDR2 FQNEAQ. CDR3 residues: CASSSERRPYNEQFF. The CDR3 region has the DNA TGTGCCAGCAGCTCCGAGCGGAGGCCCTACAATGAGCAGTTCTTC.

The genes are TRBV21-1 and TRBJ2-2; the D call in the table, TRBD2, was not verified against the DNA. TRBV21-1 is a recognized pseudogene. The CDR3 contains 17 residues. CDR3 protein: CASSSSRGATFAGELFF. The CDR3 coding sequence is TGTGCCAGCAGCTCCTCCCGGGGGGCAACGTTTGCCGGGGAGCTGTTTTTT.

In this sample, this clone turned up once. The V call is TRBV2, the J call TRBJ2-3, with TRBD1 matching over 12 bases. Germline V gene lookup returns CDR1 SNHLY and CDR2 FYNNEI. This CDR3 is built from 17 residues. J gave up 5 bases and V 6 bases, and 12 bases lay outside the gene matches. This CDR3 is CASRFLGTGGVGDTQYF. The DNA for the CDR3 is TGTGCCAGCAGGTTTCTCGGGACAGGGGGCGTAGGAGATACGCAGTATTTT.

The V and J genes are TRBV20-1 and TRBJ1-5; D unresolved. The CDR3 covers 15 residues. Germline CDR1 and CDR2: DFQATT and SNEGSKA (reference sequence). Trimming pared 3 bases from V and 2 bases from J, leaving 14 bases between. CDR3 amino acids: CSASRLAGGNQPQHF. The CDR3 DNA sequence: TGCAGTGCTAGTCGGCTCGCCGGGGGCAATCAGCCCCAGCATTTT.

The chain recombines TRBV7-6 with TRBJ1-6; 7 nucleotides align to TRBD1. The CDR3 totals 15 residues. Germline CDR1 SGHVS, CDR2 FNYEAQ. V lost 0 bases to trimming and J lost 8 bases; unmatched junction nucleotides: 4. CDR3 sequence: CASSLAEGAYSPLHF. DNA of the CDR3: TGTGCCAGCAGCTTAGCGGAGGGGGCCTATTCACCCCTCCACTTT.

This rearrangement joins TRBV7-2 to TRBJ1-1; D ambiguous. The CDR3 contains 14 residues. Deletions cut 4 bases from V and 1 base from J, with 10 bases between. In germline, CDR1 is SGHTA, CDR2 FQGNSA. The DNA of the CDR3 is TGTGCCAGCAGCTCCGGACTCACGAACACTGAAGCTTTCTTT. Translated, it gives CASSSGLTNTEAFF.